Listed here is a single TCR beta chain. This record comes from a study of shared clonotypes between healthy human individuals. Method: immunoSEQ multiplex PCR; TCRdb's copy keeps in-frame clones and lacks some. The data show about 2 million clones, approximately 95% seen once. Only CD45RO-negative cells positively selected for CCR7 counted as naive CD8 cells, so terminally differentiated effector memory CD45RA+ cells were excluded. This receptor was identified in a man between 18 and 29 years old in good health. Specimen: naive CD8+ T cells sorted from blood.

The chain's CDR3 is CASSHPRGLEIAPGANVLTF. CDR3 nucleotides: TGTGCCAGCAGCCATCCCCGGGGACTAGAAATAGCCCCTGGGGCCAACGTCCTGACTTTC. V is TRBV14 and J is TRBJ2-6; 8 nucleotides line up with TRBD2. This CDR3 comprises 20 residues. With V trimmed by 3 bases and J by 2 bases, 15 bases remained unmatched. Germline V gene lookup returns CDR1 SGHDN and CDR2 FVKESK.